This TCR beta chain was retrieved from a study of blood T cell repertoires in COVID-19. Study summary: Donors in the United States, Italy and Spain gave samples during acute or convalescent COVID-19. PBMCs, B-cell-depleted T cells, or T cells provided the cDNA or gDNA that made up the material.

Germline values: CDR1 SNHLY, CDR2 FYNNEI. The CDR3 extends over 17 amino acids. The V gene lost 6 bases and the J gene lost 0 bases, with 18 bases spanning the gap. How the authors handled the data: Nucleated cell counts were estimated from reference gene primer amplification. Clones were sequenced by immunoSEQ multiplex PCR, and TCRdb holds only the in-frame ones, with some missing. The DNA was the basis for D and trimming; V, J and clone size are from that table. The sample gives 150,000 to 200,000 clones, 82% of which show up once; 20% to 25% is in the top ten. The sequencing input was peripheral blood. V is TRBV2 and J is TRBJ1-3; no definite D call. The origin of this receptor is a woman older than 75 with acute or convalescent COVID-19. The CDR3 region is CASSEFNGFLSGNTIYF. In DNA, the CDR3 is TGTGCCAGCAGCGAGTTTAACGGGTTCCTCTCTGGAAACACCATATATTTT.